The count of the clone carrying this TCR beta chain is one. Just one base apart from a much larger clone, this may be a read error. The record originates from a study of identical twins. The CDR3 covers 15 residues. TCRdb itself ran the 5' RACE reads through MiXCR, one entry per CDR3 protein. The profile shows about 1.7 million distinct CDR3 sequences, about 30% of them singletons. This clonotype was obtained from a newborn girl in good health. The material sequenced was cord blood. This rearrangement joins TRBV12-3 or TRBV12-4 to TRBJ1-2; tentative D call: TRBD1 (6 bases). CDR3 sequence: CASSLTGPTNHGYTF. CDR3 nucleotide sequence: TGTGCCAGCAGTCTTACAGGGCCCACTAACCATGGCTACACCTTC.